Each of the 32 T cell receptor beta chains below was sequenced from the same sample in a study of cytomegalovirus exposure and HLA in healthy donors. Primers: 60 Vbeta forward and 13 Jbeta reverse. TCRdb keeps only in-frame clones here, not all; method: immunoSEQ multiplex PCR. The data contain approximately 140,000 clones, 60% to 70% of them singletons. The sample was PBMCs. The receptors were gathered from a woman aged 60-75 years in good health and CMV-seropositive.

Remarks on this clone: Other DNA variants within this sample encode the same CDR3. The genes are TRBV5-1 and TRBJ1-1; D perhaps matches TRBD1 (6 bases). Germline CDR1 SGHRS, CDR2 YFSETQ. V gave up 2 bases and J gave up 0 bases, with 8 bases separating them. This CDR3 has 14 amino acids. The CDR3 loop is CASSFGQLNTEAFF. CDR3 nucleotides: TGCGCCAGCAGCTTCGGACAGCTGAACACTGAAGCTTTCTTT. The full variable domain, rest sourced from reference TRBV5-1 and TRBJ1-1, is KAGVTQTPRYLIKTRGQQVTLSCSPISGHRSVSWYQQTPGQGLQFLFEYFSETQRNKGNFPGRFSGRQFSNSRSEMNVSTLELGDSALYLCASSFGQLNTEAFFGQGTRLTVV.

CDR3 coding DNA: TGTGCCAGCAGCTTAATGACCGGGACACCGAATGAAAAACTGTTTTTT. This translates into CASSLMTGTPNEKLFF. This chain links TRBV7-2 with TRBJ1-4, with D possibly matching TRBD1 (6 bases). The CDR3 has 16 residues. Trimming stripped 2 bases from V and 5 bases from J, with 15 bases between. Germline CDR1 reads SGHTA; CDR2 reads FQGNSA.

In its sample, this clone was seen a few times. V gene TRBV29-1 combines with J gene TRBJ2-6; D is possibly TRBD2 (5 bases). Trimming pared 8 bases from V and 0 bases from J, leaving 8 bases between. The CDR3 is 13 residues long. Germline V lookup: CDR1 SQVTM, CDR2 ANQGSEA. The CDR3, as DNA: TGCAGCTTTCGGGGCTCTGGGGCCAACGTCCTGACTTTC. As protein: CSFRGSGANVLTF.

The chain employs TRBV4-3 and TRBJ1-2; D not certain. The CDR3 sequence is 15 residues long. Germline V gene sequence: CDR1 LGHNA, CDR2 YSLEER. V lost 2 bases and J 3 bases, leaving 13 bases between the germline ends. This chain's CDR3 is CASSQYSDRDYGYTF. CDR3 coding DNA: TGCGCCAGCAGCCAATATTCCGATCGCGACTATGGCTACACCTTC.

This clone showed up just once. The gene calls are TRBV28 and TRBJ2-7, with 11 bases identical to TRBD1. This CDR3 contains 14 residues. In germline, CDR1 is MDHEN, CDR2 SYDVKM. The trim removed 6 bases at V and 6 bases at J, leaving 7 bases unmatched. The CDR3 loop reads CASSRTGGIGEQYF. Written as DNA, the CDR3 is TGTGCCAGCAGCCGGACAGGGGGCATCGGCGAGCAGTACTTC.

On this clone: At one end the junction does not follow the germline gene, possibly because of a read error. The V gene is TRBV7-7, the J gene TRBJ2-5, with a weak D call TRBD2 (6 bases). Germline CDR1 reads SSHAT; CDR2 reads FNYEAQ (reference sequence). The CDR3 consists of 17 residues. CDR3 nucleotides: TGTGCTAGCAGCTTAGCCCCGGGGGTCGGTGGTCAAGAGACCCAGTACTTC. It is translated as CASSLAPGVGGQETQYF.

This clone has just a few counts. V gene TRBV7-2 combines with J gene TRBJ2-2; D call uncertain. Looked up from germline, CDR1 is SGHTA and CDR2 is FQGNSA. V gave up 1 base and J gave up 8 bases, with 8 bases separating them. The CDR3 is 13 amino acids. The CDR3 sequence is CASSLDQAGELFF. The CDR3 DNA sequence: TGTGCCAGCAGCTTAGATCAAGCTGGGGAGCTGTTTTTT.

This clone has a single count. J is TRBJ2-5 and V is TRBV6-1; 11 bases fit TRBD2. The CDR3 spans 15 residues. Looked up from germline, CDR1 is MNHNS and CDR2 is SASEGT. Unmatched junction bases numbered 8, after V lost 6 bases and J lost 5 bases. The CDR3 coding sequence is TGTGCCAGCAGGTTCTCGACTAGCGGGATGGAGACCCAGTACTTC. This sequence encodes CASRFSTSGMETQYF.

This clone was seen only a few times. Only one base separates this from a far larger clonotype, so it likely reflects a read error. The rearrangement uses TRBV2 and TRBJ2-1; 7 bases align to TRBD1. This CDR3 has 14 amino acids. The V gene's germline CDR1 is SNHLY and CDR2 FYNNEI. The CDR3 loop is CASSWTGTYDEQFF. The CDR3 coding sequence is TGTGCCAGCAGTTGGACAGGCACCTACGATGAGCAGTTCTTC.

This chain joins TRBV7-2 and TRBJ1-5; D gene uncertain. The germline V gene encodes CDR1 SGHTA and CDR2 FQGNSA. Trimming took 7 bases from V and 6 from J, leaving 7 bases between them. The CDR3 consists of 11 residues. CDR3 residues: CASTRSQPQHF. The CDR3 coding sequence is TGTGCCAGCACCCGTAGTCAGCCCCAGCATTTT.

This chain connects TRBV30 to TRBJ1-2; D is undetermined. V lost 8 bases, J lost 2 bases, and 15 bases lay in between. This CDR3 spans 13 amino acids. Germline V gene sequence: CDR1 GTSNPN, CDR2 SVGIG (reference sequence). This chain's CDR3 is CAGMETLNYGYTF. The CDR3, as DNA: TGTGCCGGAATGGAGACCTTAAACTATGGCTACACCTTC.

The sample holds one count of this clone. The CDR3 reads CASSPRRAGGSFGNQPQHF. The CDR3 DNA reads as TGTGCCAGCAGTCCCCGGAGGGCAGGGGGGAGTTTTGGCAATCAGCCCCAGCATTTT. The V gene is TRBV28, the J gene TRBJ1-5; 7 positions agree with TRBD1. The CDR3 has 19 residues. V shed 5 bases, J shed 2 bases, and the junction held 18 bases outside the gene matches. Germline V gene data show CDR1 as MDHEN and CDR2 as SYDVKM.

CDR3 in amino acids: CASSLGQGSLKIYEQYF. In DNA, the CDR3 is TGCGCCAGCAGCTTGGGACAGGGAAGTTTAAAGATCTACGAGCAGTACTTC. The chain couples TRBV5-1 to TRBJ2-7; TRBD1 matches 7 bases. There are 17 residues in the CDR3. J was trimmed by 3 bases and V by 0 bases; bases with no gene match: 12. Germline V gene sequence: CDR1 SGHRS, CDR2 YFSETQ.

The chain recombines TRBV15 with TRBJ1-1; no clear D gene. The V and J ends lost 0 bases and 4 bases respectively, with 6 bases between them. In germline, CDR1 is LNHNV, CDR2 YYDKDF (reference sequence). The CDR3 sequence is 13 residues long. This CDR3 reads CATSREGGTEAFF. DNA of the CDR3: TGTGCCACCAGCAGAGAAGGCGGCACTGAAGCTTTCTTT.

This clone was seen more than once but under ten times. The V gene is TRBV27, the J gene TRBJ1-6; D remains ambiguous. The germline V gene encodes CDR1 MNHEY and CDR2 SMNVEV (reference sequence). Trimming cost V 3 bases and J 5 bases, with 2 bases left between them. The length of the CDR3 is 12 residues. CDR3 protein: CASSFDNSPLHF. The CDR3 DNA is TGTGCCAGCAGTTTCGATAATTCACCCCTCCACTTT.

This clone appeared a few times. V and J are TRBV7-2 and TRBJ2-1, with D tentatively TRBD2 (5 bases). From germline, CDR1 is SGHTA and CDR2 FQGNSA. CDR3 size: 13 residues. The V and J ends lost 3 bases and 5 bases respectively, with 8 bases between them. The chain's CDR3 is CASSFTRNNEQFF. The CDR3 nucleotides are TGTGCCAGCAGCTTCACTAGGAACAATGAGCAGTTCTTC.

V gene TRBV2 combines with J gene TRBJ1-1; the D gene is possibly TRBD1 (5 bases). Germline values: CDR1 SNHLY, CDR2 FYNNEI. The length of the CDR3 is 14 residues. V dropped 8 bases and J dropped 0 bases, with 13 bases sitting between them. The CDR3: CASFGDSMNTEAFF. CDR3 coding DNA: TGTGCCAGCTTTGGGGACTCCATGAACACTGAAGCTTTCTTT.

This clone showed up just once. CDR3 protein: CASSLLGGTRNTGELFF. The CDR3 nucleotides are TGCGCCAGCAGCTTATTAGGGGGGACTAGGAACACCGGGGAGCTGTTTTTT. The chain uses TRBV5-1 and TRBJ2-2; TRBD2 matches 8 bases. This CDR3 region has 17 residues. Trimming at V came to 2 bases and at J to 1 base, leaving 7 bases not matched to a gene. From germline, CDR1 is SGHRS and CDR2 YFSETQ.

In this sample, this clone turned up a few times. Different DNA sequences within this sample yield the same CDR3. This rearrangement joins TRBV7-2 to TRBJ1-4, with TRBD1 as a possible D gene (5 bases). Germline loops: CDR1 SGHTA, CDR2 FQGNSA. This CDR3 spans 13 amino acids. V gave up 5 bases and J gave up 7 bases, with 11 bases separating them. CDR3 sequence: CASSLGRGEKLFF. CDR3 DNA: TGTGCCAGCAGCCTTGGAAGGGGTGAAAAACTGTTTTTT.

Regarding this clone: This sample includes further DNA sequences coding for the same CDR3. Here the CDR3 reads CASSLGLAATYEQYF. The CDR3, as DNA: TGTGCCAGCAGCTTGGGACTAGCGGCTACCTACGAGCAGTACTTC. The chain employs TRBV7-2 and TRBJ2-7; TRBD2 aligns across 11 bases. Germline V lookup: CDR1 SGHTA, CDR2 FQGNSA. This CDR3 has 15 amino acids. The V gene end was trimmed by 3 bases and the J gene end by 2 bases; junction bases not matched to a gene: 3.

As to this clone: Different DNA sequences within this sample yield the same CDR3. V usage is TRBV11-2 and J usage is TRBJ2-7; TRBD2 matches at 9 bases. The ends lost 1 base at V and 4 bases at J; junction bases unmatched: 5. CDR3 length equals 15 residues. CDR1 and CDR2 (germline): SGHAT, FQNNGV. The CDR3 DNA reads TGTGCCAGCAGCTTAGGCACGGGACTAGCATACGAGCAGTACTTC. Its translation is CASSLGTGLAYEQYF. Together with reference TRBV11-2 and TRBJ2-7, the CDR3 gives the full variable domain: EAGVAQSPRYKIIEKRQSVAFWCNPISGHATLYWYQQILGQGPKLLIQFQNNGVVDDSQLPKDRFSAERLKGVDSTLKIQPAKLEDSAVYLCASSLGTGLAYEQYFGPGTRLTVT.

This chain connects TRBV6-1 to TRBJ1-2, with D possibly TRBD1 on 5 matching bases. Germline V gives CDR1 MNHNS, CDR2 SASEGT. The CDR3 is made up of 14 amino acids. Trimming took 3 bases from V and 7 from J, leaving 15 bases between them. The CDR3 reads CASSDQGWLGGYTF. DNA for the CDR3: TGTGCCAGCAGTGATCAGGGTTGGCTAGGTGGCTACACCTTC.

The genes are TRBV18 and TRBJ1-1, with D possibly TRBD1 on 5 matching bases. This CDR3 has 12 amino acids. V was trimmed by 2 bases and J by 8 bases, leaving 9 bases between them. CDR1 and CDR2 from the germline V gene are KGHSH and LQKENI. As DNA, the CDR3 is TGTGCCAGCTCACCAGATCGGACAGAAGCTTTCTTT. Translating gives CASSPDRTEAFF. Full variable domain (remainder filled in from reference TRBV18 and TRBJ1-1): NAGVMQNPRHLVRRRGQEARLRCSPMKGHSHVYWYRQLPEEGLKFMVYLQKENIIDESGMPKERFSAEFPKEGPSILRIQQVVRGDSAAYFCASSPDRTEAFFGQGTRLTVV.

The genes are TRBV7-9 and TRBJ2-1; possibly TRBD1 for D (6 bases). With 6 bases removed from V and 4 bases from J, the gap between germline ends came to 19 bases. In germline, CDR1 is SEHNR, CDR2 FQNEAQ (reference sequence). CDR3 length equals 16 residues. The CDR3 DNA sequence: TGTGCCAGCAGAGGCAGACAGGAATTTTTATACAATGAGCAGTTCTTC. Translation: CASRGRQEFLYNEQFF.

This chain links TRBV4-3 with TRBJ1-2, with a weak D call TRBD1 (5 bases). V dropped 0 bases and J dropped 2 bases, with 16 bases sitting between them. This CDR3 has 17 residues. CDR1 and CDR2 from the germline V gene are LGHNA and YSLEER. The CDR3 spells CASSQDGDRNLNYGYTF. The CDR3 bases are TGCGCCAGCAGCCAAGACGGTGACAGAAACCTAAACTATGGCTACACCTTC.

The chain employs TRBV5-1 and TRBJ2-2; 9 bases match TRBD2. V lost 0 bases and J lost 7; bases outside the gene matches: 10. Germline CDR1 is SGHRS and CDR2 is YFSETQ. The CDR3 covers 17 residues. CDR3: CASSLESGLAGHGELFF. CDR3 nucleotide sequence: TGCGCCAGCAGCTTGGAAAGCGGTCTAGCGGGACACGGGGAGCTGTTTTTT.

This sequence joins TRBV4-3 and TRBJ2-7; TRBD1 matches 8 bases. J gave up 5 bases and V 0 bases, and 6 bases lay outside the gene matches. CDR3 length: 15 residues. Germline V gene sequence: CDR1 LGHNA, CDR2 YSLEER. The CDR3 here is CASSQESAGGNEQYF. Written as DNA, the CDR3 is TGCGCCAGCAGCCAAGAGTCGGCAGGGGGCAACGAGCAGTACTTC.

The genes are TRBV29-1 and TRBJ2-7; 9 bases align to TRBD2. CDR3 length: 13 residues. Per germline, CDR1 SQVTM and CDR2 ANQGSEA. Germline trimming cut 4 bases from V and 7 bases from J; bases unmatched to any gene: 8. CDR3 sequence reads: CSVGGGRAEEQYF. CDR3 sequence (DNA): TGCAGCGTTGGTGGCGGGAGGGCGGAAGAGCAGTACTTC.

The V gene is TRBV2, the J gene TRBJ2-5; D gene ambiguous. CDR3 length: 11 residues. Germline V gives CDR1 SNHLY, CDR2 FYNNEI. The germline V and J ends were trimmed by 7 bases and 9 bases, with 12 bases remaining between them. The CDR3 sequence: CASKAVMAQYF. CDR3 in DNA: TGTGCCAGCAAAGCCGTGATGGCCCAGTACTTC.

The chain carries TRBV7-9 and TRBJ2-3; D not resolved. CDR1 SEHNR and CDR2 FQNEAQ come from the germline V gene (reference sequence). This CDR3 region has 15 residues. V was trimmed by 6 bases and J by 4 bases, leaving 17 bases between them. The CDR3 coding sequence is TGTGCCAGCAGTCGCAGTCCCCTAGTTGCAGATACGCAGTATTTT. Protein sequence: CASSRSPLVADTQYF.

The CDR3 here is CASSEIQDRGYTF. The CDR3 coding sequence is TGTGCCAGCAGTGAAATACAGGACAGAGGCTACACCTTC. The chain combines TRBV25-1 with TRBJ1-2, with D possibly TRBD1 on 6 matching bases. CDR1 and CDR2 from the germline V gene are MGHDK and SYGVNS. CDR3 length: 13 residues. V was pared by 2 bases and J by 8 bases, with 12 bases between.

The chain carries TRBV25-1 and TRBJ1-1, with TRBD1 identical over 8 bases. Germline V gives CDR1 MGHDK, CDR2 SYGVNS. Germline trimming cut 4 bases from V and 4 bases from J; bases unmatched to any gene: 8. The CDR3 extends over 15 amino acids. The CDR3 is CASSVGTGGGTEAFF. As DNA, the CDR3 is TGTGCCAGCAGTGTTGGGACAGGAGGGGGCACTGAAGCTTTCTTT.